Listed below are T cell receptor beta chains from one sample, sequenced in a study of T cells in localized non-small cell lung cancer. TCRdb keeps only in-frame clones here, not all; method: immunoSEQ multiplex PCR. The sample has some 40,000 clones, 90% to 95% seen once. The sequenced sample was peripheral blood, obtained before any cancer treatment. These receptor sequences come from a female donor of 60 years or more with stage I lung adenocarcinoma. Each CDR3 is given with its conserved first and last residue. A D gene is named only where the DNA matches it firmly. Expanded clones are given a class, and other clones once, few, many or no size at all.

>-|TRBJ2-7|TRBV5-1|-
CASSSVGVGEQYF
TGCGCCAGCAGTTCGGTGGGAGTGGGGGAGCAGTACTTC
>-|TRBJ1-4|TRBV7-8|-
CASSLARGRWEKLFF
TGTGCCAGCAGCTTAGCGCGGGGGAGATGGGAAAAACTGTTTTTT
>TRBD1|TRBJ2-1|TRBV25-1|-
CASSPRDRVYNEQFF
TGTGCCAGCAGCCCCCGGGACAGGGTGTACAATGAGCAGTTCTTC
>TRBD1|TRBJ1-1|TRBV13|-
CASSRTGGNTEAFF
TGTGCCAGCAGCCGTACAGGGGGCAACACTGAAGCTTTCTTT
>-|TRBJ2-2|TRBV2|-
CASTEWAGELFF
TGTGCCAGCACCGAATGGGCCGGGGAGCTGTTTTTT
>-|TRBJ1-5|TRBV6-1|-
CASSAGYGNQPQHF
TGTGCCAGCAGTGCAGGGTATGGCAATCAGCCCCAGCATTTT
>-|TRBJ1-1|TRBV11-3|once
CASSPNGPNTEAFF
TGTGCCAGCAGCCCCAATGGTCCGAACACTGAAGCTTTCTTT
>-|TRBJ2-3|TRBV27|-
CASSLLLSGRDTDTQYF
TGTGCCAGCAGTTTATTGTTAAGCGGCCGAGACACAGATACGCAGTATTTT
>-|TRBJ1-5|TRBV29-1|-
CSVGDDGEPNQPQHF
TGCAGCGTGGGGGATGACGGTGAACCAAATCAGCCCCAGCATTTT
>-|TRBJ1-2|TRBV6-6|-
CASSPKDGYGYTF
TGTGCCAGCAGCCCGAAGGACGGCTATGGCTACACCTTC
>-|TRBJ2-1|TRBV6-5|-
CASSYLGGSDEQFF
TGTGCCAGCAGTTACTTGGGTGGTAGCGATGAGCAGTTCTTC
>-|TRBJ2-3|TRBV6-6|-
CASSYMADTDTQYF
TGTGCCAGCAGTTACATGGCAGACACAGATACGCAGTATTTT
>TRBD1|TRBJ1-6|TRBV5-5|-
CASSFQWGQGVGSPLHF
TGTGCCAGCAGCTTCCAGTGGGGGCAGGGGGTCGGTTCACCCCTCCACTTT
>-|TRBJ1-5|TRBV19|-
CASSIADGRQPQHF
TGTGCCAGTAGTATAGCCGACGGACGCCAGCCCCAGCATTTT
>-|TRBJ1-5|TRBV4-1|medium-sized
CASSQEEGPGVQPQHF
TGCGCCAGCAGCCAAGAGGAGGGGCCAGGGGTTCAGCCCCAGCATTTT
>TRBD1|TRBJ2-7|TRBV29-1|-
CSVVGVEYRGYEQYF
TGCAGCGTTGTTGGGGTAGAGTACAGGGGTTACGAGCAGTACTTC
>-|TRBJ2-3|TRBV6-1|few
CATTKAEGTDTQYF
TGTGCCACCACAAAGGCCGAAGGCACAGATACGCAGTATTTT
>-|TRBJ1-1|TRBV4-1|once
CASSPQTAMNTEAFF
TGCGCCAGCAGCCCCCAGACTGCTATGAACACTGAAGCTTTCTTT
>-|TRBJ2-2|TRBV5-1|once
CASSSHQMNTGELFF
TGCGCCAGCAGCTCGCACCAAATGAACACCGGGGAGCTGTTTTTT
>-|TRBJ1-2|TRBV4-2|-
CASSQSEVGWDNYGYTF
TGTGCCAGCAGCCAATCGGAAGTGGGGTGGGATAACTATGGCTACACCTTC
>-|TRBJ2-7|TRBV5-1|-
CASSFESSSSYEQYF
TGCGCCAGCAGCTTTGAGAGTTCGAGCTCCTACGAGCAGTACTTC
>-|TRBJ1-5|TRBV6-6|-
CASSSSGGQPQHF
TGTGCCAGCAGTTCCTCCGGGGGGCAGCCCCAGCATTTT
>TRBD1|TRBJ2-1|TRBV11-1|once
CASSAPGQGSYNEQFF
TGTGCCAGCAGCGCTCCGGGACAGGGTTCCTACAATGAGCAGTTCTTC
>-|TRBJ1-3|TRBV14|-
CASSHRQVVENTIYF
TGTGCCAGCAGCCACCGACAGGTGGTGGAAAACACCATATATTTT
>-|TRBJ2-1|TRBV6-1|-
CASRNMMTSNEQFF
TGTGCCAGCAGGAATATGATGACTAGCAATGAGCAGTTCTTC
>-|TRBJ2-2|TRBV5-1|few
CASSSLARTGELFF
TGCGCCAGCAGCTCCCTCGCCAGGACCGGGGAGCTGTTTTTT
>-|TRBJ1-5|TRBV2|-
CASSEARSGRSYSNQPQHF
TGTGCCAGCAGTGAAGCCAGGTCCGGACGGAGCTATAGCAATCAGCCCCAGCATTTT
>-|TRBJ1-2|TRBV4-1|-
CASSQVPAITNYGYTF
TGCGCCAGCAGCCAAGTCCCAGCGATAACTAACTATGGCTACACCTTC
>-|TRBJ1-1|TRBV5-5|-
CASSFPLGGREAFF
TGTGCCAGCAGCTTTCCCTTGGGAGGGCGGGAGGCTTTCTTT
>-|TRBJ1-1|TRBV10-3|-
CATGREIEGTEAFF
TGTGCCACCGGGAGGGAGATTGAGGGCACTGAAGCTTTCTTT
>-|TRBJ1-2|TRBV19|-
CASKVQLTNYGYTF
TGTGCCAGTAAGGTCCAACTTACTAACTATGGCTACACCTTC
>-|TRBJ2-5|TRBV11-2|-
CASSLGASRETQYF
TGTGCCAGCAGCTTAGGTGCCTCCAGGGAGACCCAGTACTTC
>TRBD1|TRBJ1-3|TRBV5-1|-
CASSPTGGEGNTIYF
TGCGCCAGCAGCCCAACAGGGGGCGAAGGAAACACCATATATTTT
>-|TRBJ2-2|TRBV19|-
CASSQGPNTGELFF
TGTGCCAGTAGCCAGGGCCCGAACACCGGGGAGCTGTTTTTT
>-|TRBJ2-1|TRBV5-1|-
CASSLVNSDPFF
TGCGCCAGCAGCCTAGTCAACAGCGATCCGTTCTTC
>-|TRBJ1-1|TRBV28|-
CASSFPPNTEAFF
TGTGCCAGCAGTTTCCCCCCGAACACTGAAGCTTTCTTT
>-|TRBJ2-2|TRBV11-3|once
CASSLGEGQSNTGELFF
TGTGCCAGCAGCTTAGGGGAGGGACAGTCGAACACCGGGGAGCTGTTTTTT
>-|TRBJ1-6|TRBV6-1|-
CAFRPSRSSPLHF
TGTGCCTTCCGACCGAGTAGGTCTTCACCCCTCCACTTT
>TRBD1|TRBJ2-2|TRBV10-2|once
CASRGQGNTGELFF
TGCGCCAGCAGGGGACAGGGGAACACCGGGGAGCTGTTTTTT
>TRBD1|TRBJ1-5|TRBV4-1|-
CASSQDHRQGRSNQPQHF
TGCGCCAGCAGCCAAGATCACAGACAGGGCCGTTCCAATCAGCCCCAGCATTTT
>TRBD1|TRBJ1-1|TRBV7-9|-
CASSLVGFRGRWTEAFF
TGTGCCAGCAGCTTAGTAGGATTCAGGGGGCGATGGACTGAAGCTTTCTTT
>-|TRBJ1-5|TRBV28|-
CASSLAGTHNQPQHF
TGTGCCAGCAGTTTAGCCGGGACACACAATCAGCCCCAGCATTTT
>-|TRBJ1-6|TRBV19|-
CASTQTDNSPLHF
TGTGCCAGTACCCAGACTGATAATTCACCCCTCCACTTT
>TRBD1|TRBJ2-5|TRBV18|-
CASSGTGSQETQYF
TGTGCCAGCTCTGGGACAGGGTCACAAGAGACCCAGTACTTC
>-|TRBJ2-2|TRBV19|-
CAVRGVGNTGELFF
TGTGCCGTGAGGGGGGTGGGGAACACCGGGGAGCTGTTTTTT
>-|TRBJ1-1|TRBV5-4|-
CASSHSQTLNTEAFF
TGTGCCAGCAGCCATTCTCAAACTTTGAACACTGAAGCTTTCTTT
>-|TRBJ1-5|TRBV7-9|-
CASSLDGPTPQHF
TGTGCCAGCAGCTTAGACGGTCCGACGCCCCAGCATTTT
>-|TRBJ2-5|TRBV2|-
CASSGGQIQETQYF
TGTGCCAGCAGCGGTGGGCAGATACAAGAGACCCAGTACTTC
>-|TRBJ1-1|TRBV19|-
CASSPTGRVNTEAFF
TGTGCCAGTAGCCCGACCGGCAGAGTGAACACTGAAGCTTTCTTT
>TRBD1|TRBJ2-1|TRBV15|-
CATSRDFGTGGRSSYNEQFF
TGTGCCACCAGCAGAGACTTCGGGACAGGGGGACGCAGCTCCTACAATGAGCAGTTCTTC